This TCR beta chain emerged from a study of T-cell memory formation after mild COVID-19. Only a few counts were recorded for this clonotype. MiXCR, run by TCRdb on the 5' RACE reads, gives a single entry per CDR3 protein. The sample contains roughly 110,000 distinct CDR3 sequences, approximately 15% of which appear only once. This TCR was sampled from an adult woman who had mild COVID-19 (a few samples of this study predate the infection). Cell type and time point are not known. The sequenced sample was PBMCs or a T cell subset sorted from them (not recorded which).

CDR3 DNA: TGCGCCAGCAGCCCGACAGAGAACACCGGGGAGCTGTTTTTT. This codes for CASSPTENTGELFF. This rearrangement joins TRBV4-3 to TRBJ2-2; D may be TRBD1 (5 bases). This CDR3 contains 14 residues. Germline loops: CDR1 LGHNA, CDR2 YSLEER. Trimming shortened V by 4 bases and J by 1 base, and 7 bases separated the two germline ends.